These T cell receptor beta chains were read from a single sample in a study of cytomegalovirus exposure and HLA in healthy donors. The repertoire was sequenced with immunoSEQ multiplex PCR; TCRdb's copy has only in-frame clones and lacks some. The data contain about 110,000 clones, almost 96% of them singletons. Sequenced sample: PBMCs. These receptors all stem from a woman aged 18-29 years in good health and CMV-seronegative. The CDR3 runs from the conserved cysteine through the conserved F or W. The order of the fields is clone size, J gene, D gene, V gene, CDR3 DNA, CDR3 protein. The D gene is left open where the match is weak. Size values are once, few and many counts, or a class for expanded clones, and some rows have none.

clone_size: once
j_call: TRBJ2-7
d_call: TRBD1
v_call: TRBV30
cdr3_nt: TGTGCCTCCACTCCCGGGACAGGGCTCTACGAGCAGTACTTC
cdr3_aa: CASTPGTGLYEQYF

clone_size: NA
j_call: TRBJ1-2
d_call: TRBD1
v_call: TRBV5-4
cdr3_nt: TGTGCCAGCAGCTTAACCGGGACAGGGGGTCATGGCTACACCTTC
cdr3_aa: CASSLTGTGGHGYTF

clone_size: once
j_call: TRBJ1-1
d_call: NA
v_call: TRBV27
cdr3_nt: TGTGCCAGCAGTTTATCCCCAAACACTGAAGCTTTCTTT
cdr3_aa: CASSLSPNTEAFF

clone_size: NA
j_call: TRBJ2-1
d_call: TRBD1
v_call: TRBV10-3
cdr3_nt: TGTGCCATCAGGGATGGACAGGGGGCGCCGAATGAGCAGTTCTTC
cdr3_aa: CAIRDGQGAPNEQFF

clone_size: NA
j_call: TRBJ2-5
d_call: TRBD1
v_call: TRBV6-6
cdr3_nt: TGTGCCAGCAGTTATTCTAAGGACAGGGTGACGACCCAGTACTTC
cdr3_aa: CASSYSKDRVTTQYF

clone_size: NA
j_call: TRBJ2-1
d_call: TRBD1
v_call: TRBV2
cdr3_nt: TGTGCCAGCCTCCGGGACAGGGTATACAATGAGCAGTTCTTC
cdr3_aa: CASLRDRVYNEQFF

clone_size: NA
j_call: TRBJ1-3
d_call: NA
v_call: TRBV28
cdr3_nt: TGTGCCAGCAGCCCCCTCCACAGGGCTGGAAACACCATATATTTT
cdr3_aa: CASSPLHRAGNTIYF

clone_size: NA
j_call: TRBJ2-3
d_call: NA
v_call: TRBV28
cdr3_nt: TGTGCCAGCAGTCTACTAGCAGATACGCAGTATTTT
cdr3_aa: CASSLLADTQYF

clone_size: NA
j_call: TRBJ1-2
d_call: NA
v_call: TRBV5-4
cdr3_nt: TGTGCCAGCAGCTTTAACCGGGGGGGCTATGGCTACACCTTC
cdr3_aa: CASSFNRGGYGYTF

clone_size: NA
j_call: TRBJ2-5
d_call: NA
v_call: TRBV11-3
cdr3_nt: TGTGCCAGCAGCCCTGGGGGGAAATCCCAAGAGACCCAGTACTTC
cdr3_aa: CASSPGGKSQETQYF

clone_size: NA
j_call: TRBJ1-6
d_call: NA
v_call: TRBV28
cdr3_nt: TGTGCCAGCAGTTTAGGGGGGAATTCACCCCTCCACTTT
cdr3_aa: CASSLGGNSPLHF

clone_size: NA
j_call: TRBJ2-1
d_call: TRBD1
v_call: TRBV18
cdr3_nt: TGTGCCAGCTCACCAATATATCAGGGGGACAATGAGCAGTTCTTC
cdr3_aa: CASSPIYQGDNEQFF

clone_size: NA
j_call: TRBJ2-5
d_call: NA
v_call: TRBV7-3
cdr3_nt: TGTGCCAGCAGCCCACGAGGGTGGGGGCGGGAGACCCAGTACTTC
cdr3_aa: CASSPRGWGRETQYF

clone_size: NA
j_call: TRBJ2-7
d_call: TRBD2
v_call: TRBV2
cdr3_nt: TGTGCCAGCAGTGATGGGAGCGGGGGGGCTGAGCAGTACTTC
cdr3_aa: CASSDGSGGAEQYF

clone_size: NA
j_call: TRBJ1-5
d_call: TRBD1
v_call: TRBV2
cdr3_nt: TGTGCCAGCAGTGAATGGACAGGGGGTAGCAATCAGCCCCAGCATTTT
cdr3_aa: CASSEWTGGSNQPQHF

clone_size: NA
j_call: TRBJ1-1
d_call: NA
v_call: TRBV7-2
cdr3_nt: TGTGCCAGCAGCCCGACAGCAAACACTGAAGCTTTCTTT
cdr3_aa: CASSPTANTEAFF

clone_size: NA
j_call: TRBJ2-1
d_call: NA
v_call: TRBV27
cdr3_nt: TGTGCCAGCAGTTTATCTAGCGGAGAAGATGAGCAGTTCTTC
cdr3_aa: CASSLSSGEDEQFF

clone_size: once
j_call: TRBJ2-3
d_call: NA
v_call: TRBV19
cdr3_nt: TGTGCCAGTAGTACGCAGGACTCAGATACGCAGTATTTT
cdr3_aa: CASSTQDSDTQYF

clone_size: once
j_call: TRBJ2-5
d_call: NA
v_call: TRBV6-1
cdr3_nt: TGTGCCAGCAGTGAAGCTTCCGAATTGCGGGGCAAGGAGACCCAGTACTTC
cdr3_aa: CASSEASELRGKETQYF

clone_size: NA
j_call: TRBJ1-1
d_call: TRBD1
v_call: TRBV2
cdr3_nt: TGTGCCAGCAGTGAACAGGGGGCAAGGACTGAAGCTTTCTTT
cdr3_aa: CASSEQGARTEAFF

clone_size: NA
j_call: TRBJ1-1
d_call: NA
v_call: TRBV4-3
cdr3_nt: TGCGCCAGCAGCCAAGTTTGGCAGATGAACACTGAAGCTTTCTTT
cdr3_aa: CASSQVWQMNTEAFF

clone_size: NA
j_call: TRBJ2-7
d_call: TRBD1
v_call: TRBV2
cdr3_nt: TGTGCCAGCTGCTCATTACAGGGGGCCTCACGTGAGCAGTACTTC
cdr3_aa: CASCSLQGASREQYF

clone_size: NA
j_call: TRBJ1-1
d_call: NA
v_call: TRBV7-2
cdr3_nt: TGTGCCAGCAGCTTAGCAGGAAACTCAGGCACTGAAGCTTTCTTT
cdr3_aa: CASSLAGNSGTEAFF

clone_size: NA
j_call: TRBJ1-2
d_call: NA
v_call: TRBV21-1
cdr3_nt: TGTGCCAGCAGCAAAGAGGACAGGGGTACCCCCTGCTATGGCTACACCTTC
cdr3_aa: CASSKEDRGTPCYGYTF

clone_size: once
j_call: TRBJ1-5
d_call: NA
v_call: TRBV27
cdr3_nt: TGTGCCAGCAGCGGCCTAACTGGGCGCAATCAGCCCCAGCATTTT
cdr3_aa: CASSGLTGRNQPQHF

clone_size: NA
j_call: TRBJ1-4
d_call: TRBD1
v_call: TRBV5-1
cdr3_nt: TGCGCCAGCAGCTCATACGGGACAGGGGGGGAAAAACTGTTTTTT
cdr3_aa: CASSSYGTGGEKLFF

clone_size: NA
j_call: TRBJ2-5
d_call: NA
v_call: TRBV18
cdr3_nt: TGTGCCAGCTCACTGACCAGGGGAGAGACCCAGTACTTC
cdr3_aa: CASSLTRGETQYF

clone_size: NA
j_call: TRBJ1-1
d_call: TRBD1
v_call: TRBV18
cdr3_nt: TGTGCCAGCTCCCAAGGGACAGGGGGAAACACTGAAGCTTTCTTT
cdr3_aa: CASSQGTGGNTEAFF

clone_size: once
j_call: TRBJ2-7
d_call: NA
v_call: TRBV6-1
cdr3_nt: TGTGCCAGCAGTGTGGAGGGCGCCTACGAGCAGTACTTC
cdr3_aa: CASSVEGAYEQYF

clone_size: NA
j_call: TRBJ2-1
d_call: TRBD2
v_call: TRBV15
cdr3_nt: TGTGCCACCAGCAGAGGGCGGGGGGCCTGGTACAATGAGCAGTTCTTC
cdr3_aa: CATSRGRGAWYNEQFF

clone_size: NA
j_call: TRBJ2-3
d_call: TRBD2
v_call: TRBV10-3
cdr3_nt: TGTGCCATCAGTGACTCGGGACTAGCCTTCAGCACAGATACGCAGTATTTT
cdr3_aa: CAISDSGLAFSTDTQYF

clone_size: NA
j_call: TRBJ2-3
d_call: NA
v_call: TRBV19
cdr3_nt: TGTGCCAGTATGAAGGCCTCTTCCCTACTATGGGGCACAGATACGCAGTATTTT
cdr3_aa: CASMKASSLLWGTDTQYF

clone_size: NA
j_call: TRBJ1-1
d_call: NA
v_call: TRBV30
cdr3_nt: TGTGCCTGGAGTGTAAGGGGTAACACTGAAGCTTTCTTT
cdr3_aa: CAWSVRGNTEAFF

clone_size: once
j_call: TRBJ1-5
d_call: NA
v_call: TRBV7-2
cdr3_nt: TGTGCCAGCAGCTTACCCCTCTCGGGTCAGCCCCAGCATTTT
cdr3_aa: CASSLPLSGQPQHF

clone_size: NA
j_call: TRBJ2-1
d_call: NA
v_call: TRBV14
cdr3_nt: TGTGCCAGCAGCCAAGCGGAGAGTGGTTACAATGAGCAGTTCTTC
cdr3_aa: CASSQAESGYNEQFF

clone_size: NA
j_call: TRBJ2-2
d_call: NA
v_call: TRBV13
cdr3_nt: TGTGCCAGCAGCTTTGGGCAGCCGAACACCGGGGAGCTGTTTTTT
cdr3_aa: CASSFGQPNTGELFF

clone_size: NA
j_call: TRBJ1-5
d_call: NA
v_call: TRBV10-3
cdr3_nt: TGTGCCATCAGTGCAGGTGCGCAGCCCCAGCATTTT
cdr3_aa: CAISAGAQPQHF

clone_size: once
j_call: TRBJ1-2
d_call: NA
v_call: TRBV19
cdr3_nt: TGTGCCAGTACGATCACTCTTTCGGGGGGAGGCTACACCTTC
cdr3_aa: CASTITLSGGGYTF

clone_size: NA
j_call: TRBJ1-5
d_call: NA
v_call: TRBV11-2
cdr3_nt: TGTGCCAGCACCTTGGGGGCCACCCTAATTTACAGCAATCAGCCCCAGCATTTT
cdr3_aa: CASTLGATLIYSNQPQHF

clone_size: NA
j_call: TRBJ1-1
d_call: TRBD1
v_call: TRBV13
cdr3_nt: TGTGCCAGCAGCTACGGGGACAGGGGGCCTACCACTGAAGCTTTCTTT
cdr3_aa: CASSYGDRGPTTEAFF

clone_size: few
j_call: TRBJ1-6
d_call: NA
v_call: TRBV6-5
cdr3_nt: TGTGCCAGCAGTCGCACAGAGTATAATTCACCCCTCCACTTT
cdr3_aa: CASSRTEYNSPLHF

clone_size: few
j_call: TRBJ2-5
d_call: NA
v_call: TRBV2
cdr3_nt: TGTGCCAGCAGTGAACGGACAGTACAAGAGACCCAGTACTTC
cdr3_aa: CASSERTVQETQYF